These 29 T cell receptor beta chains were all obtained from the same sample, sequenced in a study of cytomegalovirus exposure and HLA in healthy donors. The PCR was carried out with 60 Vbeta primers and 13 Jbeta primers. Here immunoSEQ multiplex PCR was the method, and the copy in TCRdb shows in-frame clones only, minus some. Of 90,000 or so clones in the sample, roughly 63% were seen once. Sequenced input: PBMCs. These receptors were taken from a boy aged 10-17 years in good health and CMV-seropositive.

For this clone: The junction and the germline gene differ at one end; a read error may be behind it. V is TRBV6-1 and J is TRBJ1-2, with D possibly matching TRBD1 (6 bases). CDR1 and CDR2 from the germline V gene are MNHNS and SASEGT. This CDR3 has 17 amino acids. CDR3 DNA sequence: TGTGCCAGCAGTGAAGCGCTTGCGTCCGGGGGGGCCTATGGCTACCCCTTC. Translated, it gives CASSEALASGGAYGYPF.

The CDR3 bases are TGCGCCAGCAGCCAAGATTCGTCGAATCAGCCCCAGCATTTT. It is translated as CASSQDSSNQPQHF. V gene TRBV4-3 combines with J gene TRBJ1-5; no reliable D call. With 0 bases removed from V and 4 bases from J, the gap between germline ends came to 7 bases. Germline values: CDR1 LGHNA, CDR2 YSLEER. The CDR3 runs to 14 residues.

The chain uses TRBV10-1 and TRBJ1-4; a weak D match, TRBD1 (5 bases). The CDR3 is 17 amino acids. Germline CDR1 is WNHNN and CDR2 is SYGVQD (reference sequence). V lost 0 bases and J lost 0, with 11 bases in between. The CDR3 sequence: CASSESSKGTTNEKLFF. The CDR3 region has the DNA TGCGCCAGCAGTGAGTCGAGTAAGGGGACAACTAATGAAAAACTGTTTTTT.

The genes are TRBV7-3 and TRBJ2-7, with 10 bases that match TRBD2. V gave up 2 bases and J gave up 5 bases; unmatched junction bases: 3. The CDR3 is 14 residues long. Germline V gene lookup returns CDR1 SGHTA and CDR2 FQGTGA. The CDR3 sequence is CASSLRTSGDEQYF. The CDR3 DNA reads TGTGCCAGCAGCTTACGGACTAGCGGTGACGAGCAGTACTTC.

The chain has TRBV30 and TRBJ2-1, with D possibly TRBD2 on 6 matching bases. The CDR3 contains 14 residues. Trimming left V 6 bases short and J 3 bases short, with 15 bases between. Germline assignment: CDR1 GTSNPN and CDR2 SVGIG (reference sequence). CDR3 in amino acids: CACRAGGDYNEQFF. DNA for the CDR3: TGTGCCTGCCGAGCGGGCGGGGACTACAATGAGCAGTTCTTC.

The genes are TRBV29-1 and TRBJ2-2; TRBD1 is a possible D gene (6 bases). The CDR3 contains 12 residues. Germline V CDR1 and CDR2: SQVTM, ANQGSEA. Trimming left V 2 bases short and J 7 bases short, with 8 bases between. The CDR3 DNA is TGCAGCGTTGAAAGGGGACACGGGGAGCTGTTTTTT. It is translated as CSVERGHGELFF.

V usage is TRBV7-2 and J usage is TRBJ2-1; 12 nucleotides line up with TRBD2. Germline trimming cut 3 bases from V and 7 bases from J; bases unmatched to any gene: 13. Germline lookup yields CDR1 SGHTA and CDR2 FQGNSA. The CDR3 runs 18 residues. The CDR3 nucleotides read TGTGCCAGCAGCTTTAGCCCTACTAGCGGGAGGCGCTCAAATGAGCAGTTCTTC. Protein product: CASSFSPTSGRRSNEQFF.

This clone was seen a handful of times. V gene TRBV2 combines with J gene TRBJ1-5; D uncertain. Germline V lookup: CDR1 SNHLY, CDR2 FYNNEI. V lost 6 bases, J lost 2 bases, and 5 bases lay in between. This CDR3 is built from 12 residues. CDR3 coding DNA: TGTGCCAGCAGCCAGGGCAATCAGCCCCAGCATTTT. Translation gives CASSQGNQPQHF.

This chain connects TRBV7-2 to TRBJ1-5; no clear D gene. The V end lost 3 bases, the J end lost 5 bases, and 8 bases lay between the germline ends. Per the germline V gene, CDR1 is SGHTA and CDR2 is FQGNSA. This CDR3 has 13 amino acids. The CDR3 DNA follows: TGTGCCAGCAGCTTGACAAATGATCAGCCCCAGCATTTT. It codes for CASSLTNDQPQHF. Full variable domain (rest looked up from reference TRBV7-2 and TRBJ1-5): GAGVSQSPSNKVTEKGKDVELRCDPISGHTALYWYRQSLGQGLEFLIYFQGNSAPDKSGLPSDRFSAERTGGSVSTLTIQRTQQEDSAVYLCASSLTNDQPQHFGDGTRLSIL.

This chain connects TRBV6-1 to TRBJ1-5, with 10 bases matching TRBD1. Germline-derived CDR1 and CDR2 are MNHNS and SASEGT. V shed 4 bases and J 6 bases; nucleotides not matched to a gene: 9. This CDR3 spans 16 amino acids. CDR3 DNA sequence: TGTGCCAGCAGTGTGGCGGGACAGGGGAGGGTTCAGCCCCAGCATTTT. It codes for CASSVAGQGRVQPQHF.

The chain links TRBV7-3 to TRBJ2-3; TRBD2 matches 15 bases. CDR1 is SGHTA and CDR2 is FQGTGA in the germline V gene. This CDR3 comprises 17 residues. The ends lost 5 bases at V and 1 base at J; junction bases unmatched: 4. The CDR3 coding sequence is TGTGCCAGCAGCCGTGGACTAGCGGGAGGGGGCACAGATACGCAGTATTTT. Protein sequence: CASSRGLAGGGTDTQYF.

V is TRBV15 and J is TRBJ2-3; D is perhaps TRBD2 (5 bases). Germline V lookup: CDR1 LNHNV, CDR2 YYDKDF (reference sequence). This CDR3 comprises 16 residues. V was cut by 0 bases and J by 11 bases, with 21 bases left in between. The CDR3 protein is CATSRDSSGPQIGQYF. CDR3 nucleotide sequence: TGTGCCACCAGCAGAGATTCCAGCGGACCACAGATAGGGCAGTATTTT.

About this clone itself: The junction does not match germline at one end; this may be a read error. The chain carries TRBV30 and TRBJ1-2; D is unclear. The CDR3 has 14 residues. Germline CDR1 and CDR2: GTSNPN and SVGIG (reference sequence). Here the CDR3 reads CAWSERARSYGYPF. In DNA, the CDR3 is TGTGCCTGGAGCGAGAGGGCGCGTTCCTATGGCTACCCCTTC.

CDR3 DNA: TGTGCCAGCAGCCAGAGGGGACACCCAAGAGTCACTGAAGCTTTCTTT. Encoded protein: CASSQRGHPRVTEAFF. The genes are TRBV14 and TRBJ1-1; maybe TRBD1 (6 bases). Germline lookup yields CDR1 SGHDN and CDR2 FVKESK. This CDR3 comprises 16 residues. Trimming left V 3 bases short and J 4 bases short, with 18 bases between.

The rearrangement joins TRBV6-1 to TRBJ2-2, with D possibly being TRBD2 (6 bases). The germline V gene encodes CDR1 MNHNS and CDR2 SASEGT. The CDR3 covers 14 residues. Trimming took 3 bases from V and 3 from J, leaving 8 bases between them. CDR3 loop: CASSDGGYTGELFF. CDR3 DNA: TGTGCCAGCAGTGATGGGGGGTACACCGGGGAGCTGTTTTTT.

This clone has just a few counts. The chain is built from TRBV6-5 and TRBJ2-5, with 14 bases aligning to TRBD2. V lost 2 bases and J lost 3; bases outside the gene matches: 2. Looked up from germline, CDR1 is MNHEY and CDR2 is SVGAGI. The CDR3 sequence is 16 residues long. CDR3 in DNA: TGTGCCAGCAGTTACGGGGGACTAGCGGGGGAAGAGACCCAGTACTTC. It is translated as CASSYGGLAGEETQYF.

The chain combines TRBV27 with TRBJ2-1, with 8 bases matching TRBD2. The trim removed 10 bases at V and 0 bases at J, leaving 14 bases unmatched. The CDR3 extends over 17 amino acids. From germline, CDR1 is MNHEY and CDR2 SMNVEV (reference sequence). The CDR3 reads CATLRTAGVPSYNEQFF. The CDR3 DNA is TGTGCCACCCTTCGGACAGCGGGAGTCCCCTCCTACAATGAGCAGTTCTTC.

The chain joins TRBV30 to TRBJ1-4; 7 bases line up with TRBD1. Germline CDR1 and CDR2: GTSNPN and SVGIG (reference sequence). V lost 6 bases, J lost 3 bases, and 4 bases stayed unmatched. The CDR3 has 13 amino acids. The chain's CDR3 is CACQGQPNEKLFF. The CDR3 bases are TGTGCCTGCCAGGGACAGCCTAATGAAAAACTGTTTTTT.

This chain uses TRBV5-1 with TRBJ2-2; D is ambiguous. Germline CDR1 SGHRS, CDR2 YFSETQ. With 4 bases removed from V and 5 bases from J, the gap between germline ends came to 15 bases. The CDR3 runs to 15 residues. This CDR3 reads CASSLLGPTTGELFF. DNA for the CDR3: TGCGCCAGCAGCCTTCTGGGCCCGACAACCGGGGAGCTGTTTTTT. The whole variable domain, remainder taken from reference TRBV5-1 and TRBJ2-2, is KAGVTQTPRYLIKTRGQQVTLSCSPISGHRSVSWYQQTPGQGLQFLFEYFSETQRNKGNFPGRFSGRQFSNSRSEMNVSTLELGDSALYLCASSLLGPTTGELFFGEGSRLTVL.

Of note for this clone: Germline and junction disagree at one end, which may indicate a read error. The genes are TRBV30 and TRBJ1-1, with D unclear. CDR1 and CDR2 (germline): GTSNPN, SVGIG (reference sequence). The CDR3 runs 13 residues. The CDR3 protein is CARSVTENTEAFF. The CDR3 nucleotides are TGTGCCCGGAGTGTAACAGAGAACACTGAAGCTTTCTTT.

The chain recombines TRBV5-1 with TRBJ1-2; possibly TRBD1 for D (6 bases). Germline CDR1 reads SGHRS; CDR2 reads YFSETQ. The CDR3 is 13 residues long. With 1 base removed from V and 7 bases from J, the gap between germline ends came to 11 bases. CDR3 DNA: TGCGCCAGCAGCTTGAAACAGGGCATTGGCTACACCTTC. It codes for CASSLKQGIGYTF.

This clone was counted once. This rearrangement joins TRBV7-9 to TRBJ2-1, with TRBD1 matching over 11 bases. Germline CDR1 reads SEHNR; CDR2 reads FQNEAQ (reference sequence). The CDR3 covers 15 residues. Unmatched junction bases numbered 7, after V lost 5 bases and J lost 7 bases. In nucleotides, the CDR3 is TGTGCCAGCAGCCAGATGGACAGGGGGCGGAATGAGCAGTTCTTC. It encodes CASSQMDRGRNEQFF.

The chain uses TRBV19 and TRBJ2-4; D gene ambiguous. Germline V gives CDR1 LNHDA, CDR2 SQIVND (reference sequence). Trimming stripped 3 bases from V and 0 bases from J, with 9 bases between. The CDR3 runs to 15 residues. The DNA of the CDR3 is TGTGCCAGTAGTATTGGTGGAGTAGCCAAAAACATTCAGTACTTC. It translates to CASSIGGVAKNIQYF. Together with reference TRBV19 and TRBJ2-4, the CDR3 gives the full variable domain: DGGITQSPKYLFRKEGQNVTLSCEQNLNHDAMYWYRQDPGQGLRLIYYSQIVNDFQKGDIAEGYSVSREKKESFPLTVTSAQKNPTAFYLCASSIGGVAKNIQYFGAGTRLSVL.

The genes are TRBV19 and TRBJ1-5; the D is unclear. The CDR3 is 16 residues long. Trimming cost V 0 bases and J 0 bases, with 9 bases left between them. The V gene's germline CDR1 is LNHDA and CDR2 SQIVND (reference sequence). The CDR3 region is CASSIDTVGSNQPQHF. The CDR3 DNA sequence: TGTGCCAGTAGTATAGACACCGTCGGTAGCAATCAGCCCCAGCATTTT.

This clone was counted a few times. The chain's CDR3 is CASSGLADHNEQFF. In DNA form, the CDR3 reads TGTGCCAGCAGTGGACTAGCGGATCACAATGAGCAGTTCTTC. The V gene is TRBV2, the J gene TRBJ2-1, with 9 bases fitting TRBD2. Germline V gene sequence: CDR1 SNHLY, CDR2 FYNNEI. This CDR3 has 14 amino acids. After removal of 4 bases from V and 5 bases from J, the junction contained 3 bases not matched to a gene.

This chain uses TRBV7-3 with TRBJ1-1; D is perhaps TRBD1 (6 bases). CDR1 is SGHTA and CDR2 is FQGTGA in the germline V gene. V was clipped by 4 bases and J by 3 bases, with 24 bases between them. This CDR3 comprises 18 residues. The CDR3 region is CASSSLGGAGGYDTEAFF. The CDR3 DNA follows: TGTGCCAGCAGCTCCCTTGGGGGGGCCGGGGGATATGACACTGAAGCTTTCTTT.

DNA for the CDR3: TGTGCCAGCAGCGTTATGGGAGAGGGATCAACAGATACGCAGTATTTT. This gives the protein CASSVMGEGSTDTQYF. The rearrangement uses TRBV9 and TRBJ2-3; perhaps TRBD2 as D (5 bases). This CDR3 has 16 residues. In germline, CDR1 is SGDLS, CDR2 YYNGEE. V was pared by 2 bases and J by 3 bases, with 16 bases between.

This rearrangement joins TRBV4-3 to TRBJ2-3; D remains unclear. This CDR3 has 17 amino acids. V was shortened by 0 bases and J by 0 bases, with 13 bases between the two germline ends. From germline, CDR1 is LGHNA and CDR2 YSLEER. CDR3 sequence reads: CASSQDSVSPSTDTQYF. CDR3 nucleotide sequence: TGCGCCAGCAGCCAAGATTCAGTTAGCCCTAGCACAGATACGCAGTATTTT.

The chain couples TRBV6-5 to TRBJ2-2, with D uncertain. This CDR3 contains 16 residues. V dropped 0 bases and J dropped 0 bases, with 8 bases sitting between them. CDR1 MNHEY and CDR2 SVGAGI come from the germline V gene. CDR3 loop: CASSYSAYSNTGELFF. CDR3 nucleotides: TGTGCCAGCAGTTACTCAGCATATTCGAACACCGGGGAGCTGTTTTTT.